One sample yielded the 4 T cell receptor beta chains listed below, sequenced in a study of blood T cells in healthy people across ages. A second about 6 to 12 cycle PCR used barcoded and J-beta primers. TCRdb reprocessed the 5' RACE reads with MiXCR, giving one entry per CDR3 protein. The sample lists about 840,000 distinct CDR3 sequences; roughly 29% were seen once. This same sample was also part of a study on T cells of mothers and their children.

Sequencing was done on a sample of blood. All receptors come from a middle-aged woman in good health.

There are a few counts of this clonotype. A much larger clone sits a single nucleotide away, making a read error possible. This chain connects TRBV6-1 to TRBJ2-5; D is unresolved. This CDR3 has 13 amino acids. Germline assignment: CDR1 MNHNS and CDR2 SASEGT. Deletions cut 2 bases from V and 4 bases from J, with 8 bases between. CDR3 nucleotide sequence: TGTGCCAGCAGTGAATGGGCAGGAGAGACCCAGTACTTC. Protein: CASSEWAGETQYF.

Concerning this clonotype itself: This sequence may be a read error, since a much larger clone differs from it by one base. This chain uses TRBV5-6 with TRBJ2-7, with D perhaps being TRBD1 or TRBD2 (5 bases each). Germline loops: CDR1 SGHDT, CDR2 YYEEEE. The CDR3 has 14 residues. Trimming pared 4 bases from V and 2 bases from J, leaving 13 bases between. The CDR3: CASSVLGDPYEQYF. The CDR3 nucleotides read TGTGCCAGCAGCGTACTGGGGGACCCCTACGAGCAGTACTTC. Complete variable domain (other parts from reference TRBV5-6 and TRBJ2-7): DAGVTQSPTHLIKTRGQQVTLRCSPKSGHDTVSWYQQALGQGPQFIFQYYEEEERQRGNFPDRFSGHQFPNYSSELNVNALLLGDSALYLCASSVLGDPYEQYFGPGTRLTVT.

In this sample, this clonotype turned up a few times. The DNA for the CDR3 is TGTGCTAGCAACAGGGGGAACACTGAAGCTTTCTTT. It codes for CASNRGNTEAFF. The chain couples TRBV12-5 to TRBJ1-1, with 7 positions matching TRBD1. V shed 9 bases and J 1 base; nucleotides not matched to a gene: 2. The CDR3 has 12 amino acids. From germline, CDR1 is LGHNT and CDR2 FRNRAP. Looking up the rest from reference TRBV12-5 and TRBJ1-1 gives the full variable domain: DARVTQTPRHKVTEMGQEVTMRCQPILGHNTVFWYRQTMMQGLELLAYFRNRAPLDDSGMPKDRFSAEMPDATLATLKIQPSEPRDSAVYFCASNRGNTEAFFGQGTRLTVV.

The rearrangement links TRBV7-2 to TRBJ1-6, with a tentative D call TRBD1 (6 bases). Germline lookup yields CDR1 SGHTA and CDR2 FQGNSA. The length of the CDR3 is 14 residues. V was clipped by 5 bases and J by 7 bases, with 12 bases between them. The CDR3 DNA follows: TGTGCCAGCAGCCACAGACAGGCCAATTCACCCCTCCACTTT. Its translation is CASSHRQANSPLHF.